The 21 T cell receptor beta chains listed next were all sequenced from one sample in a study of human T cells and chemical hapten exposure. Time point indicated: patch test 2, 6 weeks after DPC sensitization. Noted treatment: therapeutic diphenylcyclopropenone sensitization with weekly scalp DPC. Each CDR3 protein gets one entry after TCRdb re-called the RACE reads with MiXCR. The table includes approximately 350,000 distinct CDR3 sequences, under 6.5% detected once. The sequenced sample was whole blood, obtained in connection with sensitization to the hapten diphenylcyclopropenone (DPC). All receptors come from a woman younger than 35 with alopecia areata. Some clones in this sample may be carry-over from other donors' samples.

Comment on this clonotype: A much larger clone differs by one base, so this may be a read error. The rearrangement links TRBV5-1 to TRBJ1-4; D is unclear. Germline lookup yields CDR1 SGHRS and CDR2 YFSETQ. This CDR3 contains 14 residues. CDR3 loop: CTSSSTSTNEKLFF. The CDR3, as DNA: TGCACCAGCAGCTCGACATCAACTAATGAAAAACTGTTTTTT.

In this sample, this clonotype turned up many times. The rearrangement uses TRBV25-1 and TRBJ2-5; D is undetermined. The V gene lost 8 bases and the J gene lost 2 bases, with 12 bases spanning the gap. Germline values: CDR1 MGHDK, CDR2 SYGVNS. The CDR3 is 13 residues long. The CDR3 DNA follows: TGTGCCAGCGCAAAGGAGCTTCAAGAGACCCAGTACTTC. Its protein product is CASAKELQETQYF.

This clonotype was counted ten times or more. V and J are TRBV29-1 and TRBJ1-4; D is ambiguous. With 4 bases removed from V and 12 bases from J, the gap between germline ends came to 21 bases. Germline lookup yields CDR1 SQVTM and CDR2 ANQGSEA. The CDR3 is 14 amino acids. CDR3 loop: CSVGTDEFGLELFF. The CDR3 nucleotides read TGCAGCGTTGGGACGGACGAGTTTGGGTTGGAACTGTTTTTT.

This CDR3 is CASSSWDRVWLTEAFF. CDR3 sequence (DNA): TGTGCCAGCAGCTCGTGGGACAGGGTATGGTTGACTGAAGCTTTCTTT. The rearrangement joins TRBV7-9 to TRBJ1-1; 9 bases agree with TRBD1. This CDR3 is built from 16 residues. J was trimmed by 5 bases and V by 4 bases; bases with no gene match: 11. Germline values: CDR1 SEHNR, CDR2 FQNEAQ (reference sequence).

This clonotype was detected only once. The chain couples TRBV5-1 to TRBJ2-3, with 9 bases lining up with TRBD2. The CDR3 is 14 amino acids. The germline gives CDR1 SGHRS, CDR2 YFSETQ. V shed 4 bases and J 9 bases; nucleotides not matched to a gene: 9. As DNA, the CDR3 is TGCGCCAGCAGCCAAGAGCGGGGGGCCGGGACGCAGTATTTT. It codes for CASSQERGAGTQYF.

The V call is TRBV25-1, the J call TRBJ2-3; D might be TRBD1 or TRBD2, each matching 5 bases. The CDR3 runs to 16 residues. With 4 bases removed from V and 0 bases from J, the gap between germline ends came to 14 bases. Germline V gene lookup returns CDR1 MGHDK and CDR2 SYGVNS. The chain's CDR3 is CASSGSSRDSTDTQYF. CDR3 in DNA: TGTGCCAGCAGTGGATCCTCCCGGGACAGCACAGATACGCAGTATTTT.

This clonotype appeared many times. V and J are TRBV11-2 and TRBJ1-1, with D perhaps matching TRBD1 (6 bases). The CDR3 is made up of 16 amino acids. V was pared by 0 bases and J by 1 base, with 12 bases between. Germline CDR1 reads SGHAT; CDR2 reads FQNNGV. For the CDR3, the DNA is TGTGCCAGCAGCTTAGAATACGGGGGCAGGAACACTGAAGCTTTCTTT. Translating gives CASSLEYGGRNTEAFF.

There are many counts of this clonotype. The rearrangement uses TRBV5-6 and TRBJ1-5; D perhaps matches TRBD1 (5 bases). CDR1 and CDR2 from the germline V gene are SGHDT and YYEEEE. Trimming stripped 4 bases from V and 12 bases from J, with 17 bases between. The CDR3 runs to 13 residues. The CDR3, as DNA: TGTGCCAGCAGCCTGGTCCCTTTGGGGGACCAGCATTTT. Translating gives CASSLVPLGDQHF. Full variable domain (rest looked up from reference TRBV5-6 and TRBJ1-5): DAGVTQSPTHLIKTRGQQVTLRCSPKSGHDTVSWYQQALGQGPQFIFQYYEEEERQRGNFPDRFSGHQFPNYSSELNVNALLLGDSALYLCASSLVPLGDQHFGDGTRLSIL.

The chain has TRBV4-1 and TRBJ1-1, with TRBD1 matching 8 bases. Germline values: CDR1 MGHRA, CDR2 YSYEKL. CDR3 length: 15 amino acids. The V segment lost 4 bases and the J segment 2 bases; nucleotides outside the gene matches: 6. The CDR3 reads CASSRTGQGNTEAFF. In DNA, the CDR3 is TGCGCCAGCAGCCGAACAGGACAGGGAAACACTGAAGCTTTCTTT.

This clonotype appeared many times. For the CDR3, the DNA is TGCAGTGCTAGTTATACAGTACAAGAGACCCAGTACTTC. This gives the protein CSASYTVQETQYF. The rearrangement uses TRBV20-1 and TRBJ2-5; D uncertain. The V and J ends lost 3 bases and 2 bases respectively, with 10 bases between them. Germline assignment: CDR1 DFQATT and CDR2 SNEGSKA (reference sequence). CDR3 length equals 13 residues.

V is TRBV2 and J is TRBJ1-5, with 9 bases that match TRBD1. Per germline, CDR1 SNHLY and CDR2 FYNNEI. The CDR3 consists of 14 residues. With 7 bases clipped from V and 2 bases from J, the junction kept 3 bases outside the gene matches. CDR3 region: CASIRDRGNQPQHF. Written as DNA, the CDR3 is TGTGCCAGCATCCGGGACAGGGGCAATCAGCCCCAGCATTTT. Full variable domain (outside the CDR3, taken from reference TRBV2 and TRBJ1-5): EPEVTQTPSHQVTQMGQEVILRCVPISNHLYFYWYRQILGQKVEFLVSFYNNEISEKSEIFDDQFSVERPDGSNFTLKIRSTKLEDSAMYFCASIRDRGNQPQHFGDGTRLSIL.

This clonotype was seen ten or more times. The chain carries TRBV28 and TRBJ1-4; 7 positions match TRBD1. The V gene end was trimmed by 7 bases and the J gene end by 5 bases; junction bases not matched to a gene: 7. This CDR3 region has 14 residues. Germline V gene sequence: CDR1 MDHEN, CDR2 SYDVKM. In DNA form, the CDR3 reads TGTGCCAGCATGTGGGACAGACCAAATGAAAAACTGTTTTTT. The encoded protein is CASMWDRPNEKLFF.

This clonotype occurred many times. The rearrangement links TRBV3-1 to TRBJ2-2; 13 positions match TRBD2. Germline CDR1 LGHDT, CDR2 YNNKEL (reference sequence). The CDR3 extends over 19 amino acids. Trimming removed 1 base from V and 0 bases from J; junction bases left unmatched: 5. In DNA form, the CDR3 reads TGTGCCAGCAGCCAAGTGACTAGCGGGGGGATACCGAACACCGGGGAGCTGTTTTTT. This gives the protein CASSQVTSGGIPNTGELFF.

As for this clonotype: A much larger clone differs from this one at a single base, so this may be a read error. This CDR3 reads CASSWAGAGNQPQHF. DNA of the CDR3: TGTGCCAGCAGTTGGGCAGGGGCGGGCAATCAGCCCCAGCATTTT. The V and J genes are TRBV27 and TRBJ1-5, with D possibly matching TRBD1 (6 bases). Germline CDR1 reads MNHEY; CDR2 reads SMNVEV (reference sequence). The CDR3 covers 15 residues. Deletions cut 4 bases from V and 2 bases from J, with 12 bases between.

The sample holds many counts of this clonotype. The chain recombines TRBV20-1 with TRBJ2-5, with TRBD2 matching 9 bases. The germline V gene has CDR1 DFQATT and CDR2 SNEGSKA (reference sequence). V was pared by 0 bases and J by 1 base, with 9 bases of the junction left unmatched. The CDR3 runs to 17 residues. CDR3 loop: CSARDRRASGVQETQYF. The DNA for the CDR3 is TGCAGTGCTAGAGATCGTAGGGCTAGCGGGGTCCAAGAGACCCAGTACTTC.

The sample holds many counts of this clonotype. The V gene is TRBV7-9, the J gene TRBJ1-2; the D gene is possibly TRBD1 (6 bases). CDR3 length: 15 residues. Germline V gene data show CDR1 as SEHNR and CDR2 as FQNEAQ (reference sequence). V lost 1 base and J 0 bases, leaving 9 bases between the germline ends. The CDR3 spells CASSLDGGPNYGYTF. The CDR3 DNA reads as TGTGCCAGCAGCTTAGATGGGGGCCCTAACTATGGCTACACCTTC.

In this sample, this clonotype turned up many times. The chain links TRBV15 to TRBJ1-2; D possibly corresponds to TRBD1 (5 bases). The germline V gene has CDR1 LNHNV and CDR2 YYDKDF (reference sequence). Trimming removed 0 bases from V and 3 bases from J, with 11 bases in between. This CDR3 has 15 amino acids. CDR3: CATSREGGSDYGYTF. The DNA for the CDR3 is TGTGCCACCAGCAGAGAGGGGGGATCGGACTATGGCTACACCTTC.

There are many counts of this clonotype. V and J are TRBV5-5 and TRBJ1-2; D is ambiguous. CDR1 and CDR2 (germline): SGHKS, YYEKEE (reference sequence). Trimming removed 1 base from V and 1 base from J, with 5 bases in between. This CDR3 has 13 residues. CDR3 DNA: TGTGCCAGCAGCTTGCTTGATAACTATGGCTACACCTTC. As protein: CASSLLDNYGYTF.

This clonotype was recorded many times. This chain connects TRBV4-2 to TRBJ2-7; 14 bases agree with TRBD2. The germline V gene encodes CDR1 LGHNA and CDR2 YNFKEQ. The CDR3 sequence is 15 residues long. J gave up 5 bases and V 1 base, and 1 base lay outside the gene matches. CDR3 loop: CASSQGLAGGDEQYF. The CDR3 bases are TGTGCCAGCAGCCAAGGACTAGCGGGGGGGGACGAGCAGTACTTC.

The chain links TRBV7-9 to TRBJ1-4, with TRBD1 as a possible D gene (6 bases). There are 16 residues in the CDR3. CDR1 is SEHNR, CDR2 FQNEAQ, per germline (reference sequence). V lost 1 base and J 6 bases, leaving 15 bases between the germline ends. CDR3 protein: CASSLDLGGTDEKLFF. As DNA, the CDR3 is TGTGCCAGCAGCTTAGATCTAGGGGGGACGGATGAAAAACTGTTTTTT.

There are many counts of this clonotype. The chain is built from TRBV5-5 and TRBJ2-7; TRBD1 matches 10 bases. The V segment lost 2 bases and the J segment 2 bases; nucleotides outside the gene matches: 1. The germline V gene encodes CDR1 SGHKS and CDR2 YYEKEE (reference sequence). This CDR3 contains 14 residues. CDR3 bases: TGTGCCAGCAGCTTAGGGACAGGGGCCTACGAGCAGTACTTC. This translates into CASSLGTGAYEQYF.